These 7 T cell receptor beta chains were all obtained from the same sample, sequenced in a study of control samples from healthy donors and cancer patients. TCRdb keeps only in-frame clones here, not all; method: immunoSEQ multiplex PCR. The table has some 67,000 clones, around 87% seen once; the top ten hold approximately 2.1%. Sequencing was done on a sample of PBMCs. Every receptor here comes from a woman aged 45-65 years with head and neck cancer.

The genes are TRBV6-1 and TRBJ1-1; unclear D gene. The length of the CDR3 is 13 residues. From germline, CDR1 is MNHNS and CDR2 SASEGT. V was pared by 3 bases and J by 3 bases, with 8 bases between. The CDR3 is CASSDGGYTEAFF. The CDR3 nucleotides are TGTGCCAGCAGTGACGGTGGGTACACTGAAGCTTTCTTT.

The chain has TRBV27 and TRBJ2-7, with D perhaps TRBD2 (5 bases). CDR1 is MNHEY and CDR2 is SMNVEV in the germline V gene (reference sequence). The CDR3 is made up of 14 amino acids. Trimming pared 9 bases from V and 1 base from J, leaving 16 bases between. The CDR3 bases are TGTGCCAGTACGGACTCGGCTCCGTCCTACGAGCAGTACTTC. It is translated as CASTDSAPSYEQYF.

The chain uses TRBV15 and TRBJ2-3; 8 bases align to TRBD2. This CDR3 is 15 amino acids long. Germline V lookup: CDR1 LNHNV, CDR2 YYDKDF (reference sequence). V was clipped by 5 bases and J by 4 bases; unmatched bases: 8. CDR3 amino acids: CATSGGLGGSDTQYF. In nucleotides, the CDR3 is TGTGCCACCAGCGGGGGACTAGGTGGTTCAGATACGCAGTATTTT.

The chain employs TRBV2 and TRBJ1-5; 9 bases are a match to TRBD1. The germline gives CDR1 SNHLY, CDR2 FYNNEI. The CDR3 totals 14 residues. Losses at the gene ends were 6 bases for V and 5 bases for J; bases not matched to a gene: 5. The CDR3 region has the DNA TGTGCCAGCAGCGCGGGACAGGGCTATCAGCCCCAGCATTTT. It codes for CASSAGQGYQPQHF. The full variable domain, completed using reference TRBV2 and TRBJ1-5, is EPEVTQTPSHQVTQMGQEVILRCVPISNHLYFYWYRQILGQKVEFLVSFYNNEISEKSEIFDDQFSVERPDGSNFTLKIRSTKLEDSAMYFCASSAGQGYQPQHFGDGTRLSIL.

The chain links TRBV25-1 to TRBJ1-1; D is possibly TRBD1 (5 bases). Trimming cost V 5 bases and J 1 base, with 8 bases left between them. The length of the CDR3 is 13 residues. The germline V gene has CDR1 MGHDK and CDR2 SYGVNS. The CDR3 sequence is CASSWGGNTEAFF. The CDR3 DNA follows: TGTGCCAGCAGTTGGGGGGGGAACACTGAAGCTTTCTTT.

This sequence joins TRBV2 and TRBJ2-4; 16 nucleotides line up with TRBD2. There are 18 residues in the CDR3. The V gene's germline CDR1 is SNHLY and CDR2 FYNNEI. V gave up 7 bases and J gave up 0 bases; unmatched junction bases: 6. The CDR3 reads CASMGLAGGILAKNIQYF. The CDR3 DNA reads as TGTGCCAGCATGGGACTAGCGGGGGGGATTTTAGCCAAAAACATTCAGTACTTC.

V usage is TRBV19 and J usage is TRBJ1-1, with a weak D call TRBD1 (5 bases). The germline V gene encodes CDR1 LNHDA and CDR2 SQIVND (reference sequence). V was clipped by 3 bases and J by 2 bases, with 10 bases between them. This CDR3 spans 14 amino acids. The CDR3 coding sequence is TGTGCCAGTAGTATGGGGGACCGAAACACTGAAGCTTTCTTT. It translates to CASSMGDRNTEAFF. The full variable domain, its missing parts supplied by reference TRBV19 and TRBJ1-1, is DGGITQSPKYLFRKEGQNVTLSCEQNLNHDAMYWYRQDPGQGLRLIYYSQIVNDFQKGDIAEGYSVSREKKESFPLTVTSAQKNPTAFYLCASSMGDRNTEAFFGQGTRLTVV.